This T cell receptor (beta chain) emerged from a study of shared clonotypes between healthy human individuals (TCRdb year 2020). At the level of the whole study: The cohort included three men and a couple of women between 18 and 49 years of age. Between about 0.94 and 8.9 billion PBMCs per donor were obtained by leukapheresis. For each donor, three plates each were used for CD4 naive and CD4 memory, two plates were used for CD8 naive, and one plate was used for CD8 memory. To estimate repertoire size and how much clonotypes are shared between individuals, the study performed deep sequencing of blood TCR repertoires from five healthy adults. To increase sequencing depth and limit assay-specific biases, TCR repertoire library preparation and sequencing were carried out by different laboratories using diverse techniques. What the authors observed across the whole study: Compared with non-shared clonotypes, the clonotypes found in all four sorted-subset donors had higher generation probabilities. Larger estimated clonotype richness was generally found for naive subsets than for memory subsets. Because the study included only a small number of donors, the genetic and exposure-history diversity represented was limited. Approximately 4.8% of naive CD4, approximately 3.7% of naive CD8, 2.3% of memory CD4, and about 0.4% of memory CD8 clonotypes were shared across several donors. Only blood was sampled, and tissue TCR repertoires likely differ from those in blood. Pairwise subsampling indicated that sequencing depth was expected to affect the degree of clonotype sharing among donors. Rarefaction of sorted-subset datasets indicated incomplete sequencing despite the large sequencing depth.

Using the deep immunoSEQ assay, multiplex PCR amplified TCR CDR3 regions from genomic DNA. Extracted genomic DNA from each cell subset was spread evenly across all wells of several immunoSEQ 96-well plates, with each plate serving as a replicate. For sorted subsets, 150 to 250 ng genomic DNA, equal to approximately 30,000 T cell genomes, was loaded into each replicate PCR. The purified libraries were quantified using a Qubit 3.0 fluorometer, sized with a Bioanalyzer 2100, and then quantified again using the KAPA Library Quantification kit. Every immunoSEQ 96-well plate was sequenced on a separate single-read 150-cycle Illumina NextSeq 550 flow cell. Concerning the study's data processing: Because only junctional sequences without quality scores were contained in the immunoSEQ output, filtering matching that applied to full-length reads could not be performed. Sequences were annotated with PyIR, a Python wrapper for IgBLAST v1.9, and V/J genes and CDR3 were assigned using IMGT germline references. Any read was removed if the V/J assignment was weak (E-value above 1e-6), the CDR3 was missing, or the read contained stop codons, out-of-frame junctions, or ambiguous translated residues. V3J clonotypes were defined by identical inferred V gene, J gene, and CDR3 amino acid sequence. The percentage overlap between two repertoires was calculated by dividing the number of shared unique clonotypes by the size of the smaller repertoire. Repertoire richness was assessed with RTK rarefaction, the Chao1 estimator, and Recon v2.1 estimates of unobserved clonotypes. Generation probabilities for all TCRbeta clonotypes obtained by the gDNA method from a handful of donors were computed using OLGA. TCRdb re-hosts the immuneACCESS table, in-frame sequences only. Its copies lack some clones; in the studies checked, an unresolved V gene accounts for under half of them, and the cause for the rest is not known. Clonal size and the V and J genes are those of that table, whereas D and trimming came from the DNA. Present in this sample are about 2.3 million clones, roughly 90% of which were seen just once. Jointly, the top ten make up approximately 0.41% of the sample.

Notes on this clone: Its antigen is not yet known. Base qualities are not provided; no much larger clone lies one nucleotide away.

The donors were healthy, HIV-negative adults with no recently reported acute infections or vaccinations. All donors were Caucasian adults living in Nashville, Tennessee, USA. Magnetic negative selection was used to enrich CD4+ T cells, after which naive cells were positively selected on CD45RA and the negative fraction became the memory subset. Blood was obtained by leukapheresis, after which PBMCs were separated by Ficoll-Histopaque density gradient centrifugation and cryopreserved in liquid nitrogen vapor phase. Analytical flow cytometry was used to check the purity and quantity of each magnetically sorted T cell population. Each sorted fraction had its genomic DNA isolated and then quantified by UV absorbance on a Nanodrop 2000c. The CDR1 and CDR2 encoded by the germline V gene (reference sequence) are MNHEY and SMNVEV. From the cysteine up to the phenylalanine, the CDR3 has a length of 15 residues. The retained sequence is limited to the CDR3, 45 bases, with the frame set at the first base. Trimming takes 8 bases from V and 9 bases from J, and the germline ends sit 23 bases apart.

The chain is made from TRBV27 and TRBJ2-1, with the D gene not confidently named. The sample comprised naive CD4+ T cells from PBMCs. Per the publication, the cell subset or site label means: CD45RA+ positively selected. This TCR was sampled from a man aged 18 to 30 in good health. Some clones in this sample may be carry-over from other donors' samples. The CDR3 reads as follows: CASRGGLGRHGEQFF. The DNA reads TGTGCCAGCCGAGGCGGTCTTGGTCGGCATGGTGAGCAGTTCTTC.